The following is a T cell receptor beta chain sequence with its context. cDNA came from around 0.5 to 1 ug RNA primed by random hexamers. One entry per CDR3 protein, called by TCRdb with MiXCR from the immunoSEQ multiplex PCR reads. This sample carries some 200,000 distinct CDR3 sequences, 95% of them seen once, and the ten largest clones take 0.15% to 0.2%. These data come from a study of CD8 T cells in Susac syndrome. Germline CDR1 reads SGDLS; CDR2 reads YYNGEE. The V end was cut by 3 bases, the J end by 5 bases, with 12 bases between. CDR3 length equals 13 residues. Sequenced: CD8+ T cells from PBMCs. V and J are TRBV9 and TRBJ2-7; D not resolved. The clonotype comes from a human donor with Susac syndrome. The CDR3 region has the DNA TGTGCCAGCAGCGCTGGGCAAGTCGACGAGCAGTACTTC. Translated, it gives CASSAGQVDEQYF.